The T cell receptor beta chain described here comes from a study of Graves' ophthalmopathy and Graves' hyperthyroidism listed by TCRdb under 2018. Study-level background: Peripheral blood samples were taken at the time of initial diagnosis, before any treatment was given. To tell Graves' ophthalmopathy apart from Graves' hyperthyroidism, and to predict which patients would progress to ophthalmopathy, the study relied on TCR beta repertoire signatures. In total, approximately 130 blood samples were TCR-sequenced: some 43 ophthalmopathy, some 75 hyperthyroidism and some 17 hyperthyroidism-to-ophthalmopathy patients. To explore V-J signatures that distinguish ophthalmopathy from hyperthyroidism, a discovery set of about 99 patients was enrolled, made up of some 41 with ophthalmopathy and 57 with stable hyperthyroidism. An independent validation cohort comprised under 20 hyperthyroidism patients and 15 to 17 patients who later progressed from hyperthyroidism to ophthalmopathy. In a handful of hyperthyroidism patients, the T-cell repertoire of thyroid tissue was compared with the T-cell repertoire of blood. After sampling, hyperthyroidism patients received methimazole starting at 30 mg daily, and ophthalmopathy patients received high-dose intravenous methylprednisolone.

This clonotype showed up many times. Its antigen is currently not known. No base-level quality is on record; no much larger clone is a single base apart. TCR beta CDR3 regions were amplified from RNA transcripts for repertoire sequencing. The first round was an RT-PCR using HTBI primers with the Qiagen OneStep RT-PCR kit, and this first round was followed by a second-round multiplex PCR, then size selection and purification. The libraries underwent paired-end sequencing with 100 bp reads on an Illumina HiSeq2000. Per the authors' processing: SOAPnuke was used to process the reads, removing any read that contained adapters or uncalled bases, had a mean Phred below 15, or lacked an exact match to the constant primer or identifier. COPE v1.2.5 was used to merge high-quality paired reads. Each unique nucleotide sequence was defined as a clonotype, and clonotypes were aligned to IMGT TRB V, D and J references with MiTCR v1.1. The analysis was limited to V-J combinations with a frequency above 0.0001, which together covered roughly 99% of the repertoires. For each V-J combination, a TCR clonal expansion and chaos score was defined as the ratio of F50 clonal expansion to chaos observed in the TCRdist matrix. Welch's t-statistics and random forest were used to narrow the features down to around 12 V-J combinations, which were then fed into a naive Bayes classifier. The similarity between thyroid and blood repertoires was quantified using the Morisita-Horn index. TCRdb passed the public sequencing reads through fastp at Q25 and MiXCR, retaining productive beta sequences. Each record represents a unique CDR3 protein, reported with the most common genes and DNA among its rows. It is TCRdb's table, rather than the study itself, that gives the V and J calls and clone size. The sample includes 300,000 to 400,000 distinct CDR3 sequences, with about 17% observed a single time. The ten largest clones represent 10% to 15% of the sample.

The ophthalmopathy patients had moderately to severely active disease, with a Clinical Activity Score of 3 or higher, a NOSPECS grade of 4 or higher, and a disease duration of less than 3 months. Patients with other autoimmune diseases, uncontrolled infections, pregnancy or lactation were excluded. Diagnosis was based on clinical symptoms, serum thyroxine, TRAb, thyroid ultrasound and orbital computed tomography. Ficoll-Paque density gradient centrifugation was used to isolate PBMCs from about 10 ml of fresh peripheral blood. Total RNA was extracted using Trizol reagent, and RNA quality was checked on an Agilent 2100 Bioanalyzer. Overall results and qualifications from the work: In cross-validation, the 13-signature model distinguished ophthalmopathy from stable hyperthyroidism with approximately 88% sensitivity and 81% to 83% specificity, and in the test set the corresponding values were about 80% and 75%. Most expanded thyroid clonotypes with a frequency above 0.001 also appeared in blood, which suggests that blood repertoires may reflect the immune response in the thyroid. In validation, the model predicted ophthalmopathy progression with 55% to 71% sensitivity and approximately 72% specificity; 12 predicted patients were CT-confirmed with GO in a median of about 6.1 months. Sample size was not predetermined statistically, and investigators were not blinded to group allocation.

The CDR3 runs 12 residues from the cysteine to the phenylalanine. Only CDR3 DNA is held: 36 bases, read in frame from base 1. The V end loses 4 bases and the J end loses 6 bases, and a stretch of 10 bases separates them. CDR1 SEHNR and CDR2 FQNEAQ are derived from the germline V gene (reference sequence). The sequence is built from TRBV7-9 and TRBJ2-7, and TRBD2 may be the D gene, going by 5 matching bases. The TCR originated in an adult man with Graves' ophthalmopathy. Sequencing was performed on peripheral blood. The nucleotides read TGTGCCAGCAGCTGGACGAGCGGCGAGCAGTACTTC. Translated, it gives CASSWTSGEQYF.